The next 23 T cell receptor beta chains were all read from a single sample in a study of shared clonotypes between healthy human individuals. Measured with immunoSEQ multiplex PCR; TCRdb has only the in-frame clones, and not every one. The top ten hold around 26% of the sample, which has roughly 100,000 clones, about 70% seen once. Sequencing was performed on memory CD8+ T cells sorted from blood. Regarding subset: CD45RO+ cells pooled with CCR7-negative TemRA cells. The receptors were sampled from a woman between 25 and 40 years old in good health.

This clone was counted a few times. This chain uses TRBV6-1 with TRBJ2-7; weak D call: TRBD2 (6 bases). V was clipped by 3 bases and J by 5 bases, with 14 bases between them. The germline gives CDR1 MNHNS, CDR2 SASEGT. The CDR3 covers 14 residues. Here the CDR3 reads CASSEAGTHDEQYF. The CDR3 DNA sequence: TGTGCCAGCAGTGAGGCCGGGACTCACGACGAGCAGTACTTC.

This chain connects TRBV28 to TRBJ2-7; TRBD1 is a possible D gene (6 bases). CDR1 MDHEN and CDR2 SYDVKM come from the germline V gene. V lost 3 bases and J lost 2, with 8 bases in between. The CDR3 totals 13 residues. The CDR3 DNA sequence: TGTGCCAGCAGTTTTAACAGGGCCTACGAGCAGTACTTC. It specifies CASSFNRAYEQYF. Combining the CDR3 with reference TRBV28 and TRBJ2-7 gives the whole variable domain DVKVTQSSRYLVKRTGEKVFLECVQDMDHENMFWYRQDPGLGLRLIYFSYDVKMKEKGDIPEGYSVSREKKERFSLILESASTNQTSMYLCASSFNRAYEQYFGPGTRLTVT.

The chain joins TRBV7-3 to TRBJ2-7; the D is unclear. Germline assignment: CDR1 SGHTA and CDR2 FQGTGA. The V gene lost 5 bases and the J gene lost 2 bases, with 10 bases spanning the gap. The CDR3 spans 13 residues. CDR3: CASSPDGAYEQYF. CDR3 coding DNA: TGTGCCAGCAGCCCCGATGGGGCCTACGAGCAGTACTTC.

This clone was seen more than once but under ten times. V usage is TRBV4-2 and J usage is TRBJ2-2, with 8 positions matching TRBD1. The V and J ends lost 4 bases and 3 bases, in that order; junction bases with no gene match: 4. CDR1 is LGHNA, CDR2 YNFKEQ, per germline. The CDR3 totals 15 residues. In DNA form, the CDR3 reads TGTGCCAGCAGCCCAATGACAGGGGACACCGGGGAGCTGTTTTTT. Protein: CASSPMTGDTGELFF.

This rearrangement joins TRBV6-6 to TRBJ1-3; the D is unclear. There are 16 residues in the CDR3. V was shortened by 2 bases and J by 1 base, with 12 bases between the two germline ends. Per germline, CDR1 MNHNY and CDR2 SVGAGI (reference sequence). CDR3 sequence: CASSYVRGPSGNTIYF. CDR3 bases: TGTGCCAGCAGTTACGTCCGGGGTCCTTCTGGAAACACCATATATTTT.

The CDR3 bases are TGTGCCATCAGTGACGGTGGTCTCCCCAATGAGCAGTTCTTC. Translated, it gives CAISDGGLPNEQFF. The V and J genes are TRBV10-3 and TRBJ2-1; D unresolved. This CDR3 is built from 14 residues. V lost 3 bases and J 6 bases, leaving 12 bases between the germline ends. Looked up from germline, CDR1 is ENHRY and CDR2 is SYGVKD.

The chain is built from TRBV6-6 and TRBJ1-1; D gene uncertain. In germline, CDR1 is MNHNY, CDR2 SVGAGI (reference sequence). Trimming removed 6 bases at V and 0 bases at J, with 5 bases between. CDR3 length equals 12 residues. CDR3 loop: CASRLLNTEAFF. CDR3 nucleotide sequence: TGTGCCAGCAGGTTGCTGAACACTGAAGCTTTCTTT.

The chain joins TRBV4-2 to TRBJ2-2; 9 bases fit TRBD1. Germline trimming cut 5 bases from V and 6 bases from J; bases unmatched to any gene: 13. Germline CDR1 reads LGHNA; CDR2 reads YNFKEQ. CDR3 length equals 17 residues. The CDR3 DNA reads as TGTGCCAGCAGCTGGGAGGGGACAGGGCCCCCGCCCGGGGAGCTGTTTTTT. It specifies CASSWEGTGPPPGELFF.

This rearrangement joins TRBV7-7 to TRBJ2-3; D unclear. The germline gives CDR1 SSHAT, CDR2 FNYEAQ (reference sequence). Deletions cut 4 bases from V and 8 bases from J, with 13 bases between. The CDR3 totals 13 residues. As DNA, the CDR3 is TGTGCCAGCAGCTACAATCCAGACGGTACGCAGTATTTT. Translated, it gives CASSYNPDGTQYF.

V usage is TRBV6-1 and J usage is TRBJ2-2, with a possible D match to TRBD2 (6 bases). There are 15 residues in the CDR3. Trimming took off 2 bases at V and 6 bases at J, with 13 bases between the two ends. From germline, CDR1 is MNHNS and CDR2 SASEGT. The chain's CDR3 is CASSEKSAGSGELFF. CDR3 DNA: TGTGCCAGCAGTGAAAAGTCGGCGGGGTCCGGGGAGCTGTTTTTT.

The rearrangement joins TRBV5-1 to TRBJ2-1; tentative D call: TRBD2 (5 bases). Germline CDR1 is SGHRS and CDR2 is YFSETQ. V was clipped by 2 bases and J by 1 base, with 10 bases between them. CDR3 length equals 15 residues. CDR3 protein: CASSFSVGSYNEQFF. CDR3 coding DNA: TGCGCCAGCAGCTTTAGCGTCGGGTCCTACAATGAGCAGTTCTTC.

This clone was recorded once. The chain is built from TRBV4-1 and TRBJ1-1; tentatively, D is TRBD1 (6 bases). Trimming stripped 0 bases from V and 1 base from J, with 27 bases between. Per the germline V gene, CDR1 is MGHRA and CDR2 is YSYEKL. This CDR3 comprises 21 residues. The CDR3, as DNA: TGCGCCAGCAGCCAAGAGTTTTGGCATAATTCACCGGGACAAGGGAACACTGAAGCTTTCTTT. It yields the protein CASSQEFWHNSPGQGNTEAFF.

The gene calls are TRBV5-4 and TRBJ2-7; TRBD1 aligns across 8 bases. V trimming: 5 bases; J trimming: 2 bases; junction bases outside the gene matches: 6. This CDR3 contains 14 residues. Germline values: CDR1 SGHNT, CDR2 YYREEE (reference sequence). The CDR3 DNA is TGTGCCAGCAGAACGACAGGGGATACCTACGAGCAGTACTTC. Protein product: CASRTTGDTYEQYF.

This clone has more than one count but fewer than ten. This chain connects TRBV25-1 to TRBJ2-1; D ambiguous. Germline loops: CDR1 MGHDK, CDR2 SYGVNS. CDR3 length equals 13 residues. Between the trimmed V and J ends, which lost 2 bases and 5 bases, there was a span of 7 bases. CDR3 sequence reads: CASSENSNNEQFF. The CDR3 coding sequence is TGTGCCAGCAGTGAAAACAGCAACAATGAGCAGTTCTTC.

The genes are TRBV11-2 and TRBJ2-1, with TRBD2 matching 10 bases. Germline lookup yields CDR1 SGHAT and CDR2 FQNNGV. The CDR3 runs 17 residues. The V segment lost 5 bases and the J segment 7 bases; nucleotides outside the gene matches: 14. In nucleotides, the CDR3 is TGTGCCAGCAGCCTTAGCGGGAGGACGTTTTATAGGAATGAGCAGTTCTTC. This gives the protein CASSLSGRTFYRNEQFF.

In its sample, this clone was seen once. The rearrangement uses TRBV29-1 and TRBJ1-3; weak D call: TRBD1 (6 bases). V was cut by 0 bases and J by 16 bases, with 13 bases left in between. Germline V gives CDR1 SQVTM, CDR2 ANQGSEA. The CDR3 has 11 amino acids. CDR3 residues: CSVEDQGIVYF. The CDR3 bases are TGCAGCGTTGAAGATCAGGGGATTGTCTATTTT.

This rearrangement joins TRBV6-6 to TRBJ2-2, with 7 bases fitting TRBD1. The CDR3 is 12 amino acids. V was pared by 6 bases and J by 10 bases, with 5 bases of the junction left unmatched. Per the germline V gene, CDR1 is MNHNY and CDR2 is SVGAGI (reference sequence). This chain's CDR3 is CASRTGFEELFF. CDR3 DNA: TGTGCCAGCAGGACAGGGTTCGAGGAGCTGTTTTTT.

V gene TRBV2 combines with J gene TRBJ1-4; 9 bases are shared with TRBD1. The CDR3 loop spans 15 amino acids. V lost 4 bases and J lost 4; bases outside the gene matches: 4. CDR1 and CDR2 (germline): SNHLY, FYNNEI. The CDR3 protein is CASSATGGDNEKLFF. In DNA, the CDR3 is TGTGCCAGCAGTGCTACAGGGGGCGATAATGAAAAACTGTTTTTT.

The CDR3 DNA reads as TGTGCCAGCAGTTACGGCGGGATCTCTGGGGCCAACGTCCTGACTTTC. This translates into CASSYGGISGANVLTF. This rearrangement joins TRBV6-5 to TRBJ2-6, with a tentative D call TRBD2 (6 bases). In germline, CDR1 is MNHEY, CDR2 SVGAGI. The V end was cut by 2 bases, the J end by 0 bases, with 8 bases between. This CDR3 is built from 16 residues.

The chain recombines TRBV2 with TRBJ2-5; 11 nucleotides match TRBD2. V lost 6 bases and J lost 4; bases outside the gene matches: 13. Germline-derived CDR1 and CDR2 are SNHLY and FYNNEI. The CDR3 is 17 amino acids. The CDR3 sequence: CASRPLAGGIGGETQYF. The CDR3 region has the DNA TGTGCCAGCAGACCTCTAGCGGGAGGTATTGGGGGAGAGACCCAGTACTTC.

This clone has just a few counts. The chain is built from TRBV2 and TRBJ1-2; maybe TRBD1 (5 bases). Germline CDR1 and CDR2: SNHLY and FYNNEI. Trimming took 3 bases from V and 4 from J, leaving 12 bases between them. The length of the CDR3 is 14 residues. DNA of the CDR3: TGTGCCAGCAGTGATCAGGGTGAAAGCTATGGCTACACCTTC. Residues: CASSDQGESYGYTF. The whole variable domain, filled in from reference TRBV2 and TRBJ1-2, reads EPEVTQTPSHQVTQMGQEVILRCVPISNHLYFYWYRQILGQKVEFLVSFYNNEISEKSEIFDDQFSVERPDGSNFTLKIRSTKLEDSAMYFCASSDQGESYGYTFGSGTRLTVV.

The rearrangement uses TRBV15 and TRBJ2-1; possible D gene TRBD2, 6 bases. This CDR3 contains 15 residues. The V end was cut by 0 bases, the J end by 7 bases, with 13 bases between. Germline V lookup: CDR1 LNHNV, CDR2 YYDKDF (reference sequence). The CDR3 here is CATSRDSGSSNEQFF. DNA of the CDR3: TGTGCCACCAGCAGAGATTCCGGGAGTTCAAATGAGCAGTTCTTC.

This clone was seen at least ten times. CDR3 DNA: TGTGCCAGCTCCCAATTAGGGGGCTTCACCGGGGAGCTGTTTTTT. It codes for CASSQLGGFTGELFF. The rearrangement joins TRBV18 to TRBJ2-2; 7 bases agree with TRBD1. Germline trimming cut 6 bases from V and 4 bases from J; bases unmatched to any gene: 8. CDR3 length: 15 residues. Germline lookup yields CDR1 KGHSH and CDR2 LQKENI.